Each of the 25 T cell receptor beta chains below was sequenced from the same sample in a study of blood T cell repertoires in COVID-19. Method: immunoSEQ multiplex PCR; TCRdb's copy keeps in-frame clones and lacks some. This sample yields under 400,000 clones, of which around 88% are seen a single time; 1.5% to 2% belongs to the top ten. The material sequenced was peripheral blood. The source of these receptors is a woman between 25 and 40 years old with COVID-19, enrolled during active disease.

The chain employs TRBV29-1 and TRBJ2-1; TRBD2 aligns across 7 bases. Trimming cost V 5 bases and J 8 bases; bases outside gene matches: 12. Germline V gene lookup returns CDR1 SQVTM and CDR2 ANQGSEA. The length of the CDR3 is 14 residues. The CDR3 protein is CSVWGGSAYDEQFF. CDR3 sequence (DNA): TGCAGCGTTTGGGGGGGATCGGCGTACGATGAGCAGTTCTTC.

The chain recombines TRBV9 with TRBJ1-1; D unresolved. Trimming cost V 4 bases and J 9 bases, with 13 bases left between them. This CDR3 comprises 12 residues. The germline CDR1 and CDR2 sequences are SGDLS and YYNGEE. The DNA for the CDR3 is TGTGCCAGCAGCCTAGAGGGAGGTCAAGCTTTCTTT. Residues: CASSLEGGQAFF.

This chain uses TRBV18 with TRBJ1-1, with TRBD1 as a possible D gene (5 bases). Looked up from germline, CDR1 is KGHSH and CDR2 is LQKENI. Trimming stripped 1 base from V and 2 bases from J, with 8 bases between. This CDR3 comprises 14 residues. Here the CDR3 reads CASSPLDKNTEAFF. The DNA for the CDR3 is TGTGCCAGCTCACCACTGGACAAAAACACTGAAGCTTTCTTT.

As DNA, the CDR3 is TGTGCCAGCAGCCCCCTTCCAGACAGGCCTTATGGCTACACCTTC. Translated, it gives CASSPLPDRPYGYTF. The V gene is TRBV9, the J gene TRBJ1-2; D may be TRBD1 (6 bases). Per the germline V gene, CDR1 is SGDLS and CDR2 is YYNGEE. The V and J ends lost 4 bases and 5 bases respectively, with 18 bases between them. This CDR3 contains 15 residues.

Note on this clone: One junction end disagrees with the germline gene, perhaps due to a read error. V and J are TRBV6-5 and TRBJ2-5, with 7 bases matching TRBD1. The CDR3 sequence is 15 residues long. Germline lookup yields CDR1 MNHEY and CDR2 SVGAGI. CDR3 bases: TGTGCCAGCAGTGACTCCGGGACAGTCCAAGAGACCCAGTACTTC. This sequence encodes CASSDSGTVQETQYF.

The genes are TRBV28 and TRBJ2-2; D gene unclear. V was trimmed by 7 bases and J by 8 bases, leaving 8 bases between them. CDR3 length: 11 amino acids. Germline V gene data show CDR1 as MDHEN and CDR2 as SYDVKM. The CDR3 DNA reads TGTGCCAGCACCTATCGAGGGGAGCTGTTTTTT. It translates to CASTYRGELFF.

The chain has TRBV4-1 and TRBJ2-6; 8 nucleotides align to TRBD1. CDR3 length: 18 residues. Per germline, CDR1 MGHRA and CDR2 YSYEKL. V was clipped by 1 base and J by 1 base; unmatched bases: 6. CDR3 protein: CASSQGNRGSSGANVLTF. The CDR3 coding sequence is TGCGCCAGCAGCCAAGGGAACAGGGGGAGTTCTGGGGCCAACGTCCTGACTTTC.

This chain joins TRBV28 and TRBJ2-7; 9 bases align to TRBD1. Germline V gene sequence: CDR1 MDHEN, CDR2 SYDVKM. The CDR3 is made up of 14 amino acids. Losses at the gene ends were 6 bases for V and 7 bases for J; bases not matched to a gene: 10. CDR3 residues: CASRSTGGSGEQYV. The CDR3 nucleotides are TGTGCCAGCAGGTCTACAGGGGGCAGCGGGGAGCAGTACGTC.

Only one count was recorded for this clone. This rearrangement joins TRBV19 to TRBJ1-3, with 9 bases lining up with TRBD1. The J segment lost 0 bases and the V segment lost 4 bases, leaving 7 bases of the junction unmatched. The CDR3 totals 17 residues. The germline CDR1 and CDR2 sequences are LNHDA and SQIVND (reference sequence). DNA for the CDR3: TGTGCCAGTAGTAGGTCCCGGGACAGGGTCTCTGGAAACACCATATATTTT. It specifies CASSRSRDRVSGNTIYF.

This clone has only a few counts. This rearrangement joins TRBV27 to TRBJ2-7; possible D gene TRBD2, 6 bases. V was cut by 8 bases and J by 2 bases, with 22 bases left in between. The CDR3 length is 16 residues. Germline V gene data show CDR1 as MNHEY and CDR2 as SMNVEV (reference sequence). The CDR3, as DNA: TGTGCCAGCCATCCAGGTCTGGGGGGAATCACCTACGAGCAGTACTTC. The encoded protein is CASHPGLGGITYEQYF.

The V gene is TRBV27, the J gene TRBJ1-1, with 10 bases fitting TRBD1. V lost 10 bases, J lost 6 bases, and 8 bases stayed unmatched. The V gene's germline CDR1 is MNHEY and CDR2 SMNVEV (reference sequence). This CDR3 contains 13 residues. In nucleotides, the CDR3 is TGTGCCACAAAGGGGACAGGGGCCTCTGAAGCTTTCTTT. Amino acid sequence: CATKGTGASEAFF.

This chain links TRBV28 with TRBJ1-6; possibly TRBD1 for D (6 bases). The CDR3 loop spans 15 amino acids. Germline V gene data show CDR1 as MDHEN and CDR2 as SYDVKM. V gave up 7 bases and J gave up 6 bases, with 16 bases separating them. The CDR3 here is CASTYDRSSNSPLHF. The DNA of the CDR3 is TGTGCCAGCACATACGACAGGTCGAGTAATTCACCCCTCCACTTT.

Here the CDR3 reads CASSFDHTGFRFF. For the CDR3, the DNA is TGTGCCAGCAGTTTCGATCACACAGGGTTTCGGTTCTTC. The V call is TRBV6-5, the J call TRBJ2-1, with D possibly matching TRBD1 (6 bases). The CDR3 loop spans 13 amino acids. Looked up from germline, CDR1 is MNHEY and CDR2 is SVGAGI. V was clipped by 4 bases and J by 15 bases, with 19 bases between them.

The chain combines TRBV6-1 with TRBJ1-5; D gene uncertain. Trimming shortened V by 4 bases and J by 2 bases, and 15 bases separated the two germline ends. Germline V gene data show CDR1 as MNHNS and CDR2 as SASEGT. CDR3 length: 16 amino acids. CDR3 region: CASSVAPKAGNQPQHF. As DNA, the CDR3 is TGTGCCAGCAGTGTAGCCCCTAAAGCGGGCAATCAGCCCCAGCATTTT.

This clone was seen a few times. This rearrangement joins TRBV10-3 to TRBJ2-7; TRBD1 matches 7 bases. Trimming at V came to 3 bases and at J to 2 bases, leaving 7 bases not matched to a gene. Looked up from germline, CDR1 is ENHRY and CDR2 is SYGVKD. This CDR3 spans 15 amino acids. Written as DNA, the CDR3 is TGTGCCATCAGTGAACAACAGGGGCAGGCCTACGAGCAGTACTTC. It is translated as CAISEQQGQAYEQYF.

Comments on this clone: The same CDR3 can be traced to other DNA sequences in this sample. The CDR3: CASSPGQNTEAFF. As DNA, the CDR3 is TGTGCCAGCTCACCGGGACAGAACACTGAAGCTTTCTTT. V gene TRBV18 combines with J gene TRBJ1-1; weak D call: TRBD1 (6 bases). The CDR3 extends over 13 amino acids. Germline lookup yields CDR1 KGHSH and CDR2 LQKENI. Trimming removed 3 bases from V and 1 base from J, with 6 bases in between. The full variable domain, its missing parts supplied by reference TRBV18 and TRBJ1-1, is NAGVMQNPRHLVRRRGQEARLRCSPMKGHSHVYWYRQLPEEGLKFMVYLQKENIIDESGMPKERFSAEFPKEGPSILRIQQVVRGDSAAYFCASSPGQNTEAFFGQGTRLTVV.

The genes are TRBV27 and TRBJ1-6; possible D gene TRBD1, 5 bases. This CDR3 spans 14 amino acids. Per the germline V gene, CDR1 is MNHEY and CDR2 is SMNVEV (reference sequence). V lost 8 bases to trimming and J lost 7 bases, with 15 bases between them. The CDR3 is CASCGAQGNSPLHF. The CDR3 DNA is TGTGCCAGCTGCGGCGCTCAGGGAAATTCACCCCTCCACTTT.

This rearrangement joins TRBV2 to TRBJ1-6; D remains unclear. The V and J ends lost 1 base and 8 bases respectively, with 12 bases between them. The CDR3 contains 15 residues. CDR1 and CDR2 from the germline V gene are SNHLY and FYNNEI. CDR3 bases: TGTGCCAGCAGTGAAGAGGCAACCGGAGATTCACCCCTCCACTTT. It yields the protein CASSEEATGDSPLHF. The variable domain in full, with the rest retrieved from reference TRBV2 and TRBJ1-6, is EPEVTQTPSHQVTQMGQEVILRCVPISNHLYFYWYRQILGQKVEFLVSFYNNEISEKSEIFDDQFSVERPDGSNFTLKIRSTKLEDSAMYFCASSEEATGDSPLHFGNGTRLTVT.

V gene TRBV25-1 combines with J gene TRBJ2-1, with TRBD2 matching 7 bases. The V gene's germline CDR1 is MGHDK and CDR2 SYGVNS. The CDR3 loop spans 16 amino acids. With V trimmed by 1 base and J by 3 bases, 6 bases remained unmatched. CDR3 DNA sequence: TGTGCCAGCAGTGAATCTCCCAGCGGGGTCTACAATGAGCAGTTCTTC. This codes for CASSESPSGVYNEQFF.

This chain connects TRBV6-5 to TRBJ1-6, with TRBD1 matching over 7 bases. Germline CDR1 reads MNHEY; CDR2 reads SVGAGI. Trimming at V came to 7 bases and at J to 9 bases, leaving 9 bases not matched to a gene. The CDR3 runs 14 residues. The DNA of the CDR3 is TGTGCCAGCAAGGGAACAGGGGTTAGTTCACCCCTCCACTTT. Protein: CASKGTGVSSPLHF.

The genes are TRBV28 and TRBJ1-2, with D possibly TRBD1 on 6 matching bases. The CDR3 totals 16 residues. From germline, CDR1 is MDHEN and CDR2 SYDVKM. V lost 1 base, J lost 2 bases, and 14 bases lay in between. In DNA, the CDR3 is TGTGCCAGCAGTTTATTCCGACAGGACCTAAACTATGGCTACACCTTC. Translation gives CASSLFRQDLNYGYTF.

The rearrangement uses TRBV5-1 and TRBJ1-3, with TRBD1 identical over 10 bases. Germline loops: CDR1 SGHRS, CDR2 YFSETQ. This CDR3 is built from 15 residues. V trimming: 2 bases; J trimming: 3 bases; junction bases outside the gene matches: 2. CDR3 loop: CASSFDRGLGNTIYF. CDR3 DNA: TGCGCCAGCAGCTTCGACAGGGGGCTTGGAAACACCATATATTTT.

The V call is TRBV28, the J call TRBJ1-1, with 9 bases identical to TRBD1. The CDR3 length is 11 residues. Trimming at V came to 3 bases and at J to 10 bases, leaving 0 bases not matched to a gene. Per the germline V gene, CDR1 is MDHEN and CDR2 is SYDVKM. CDR3 sequence (DNA): TGTGCCAGCAGTTTGGGACAGGGAGCTTTCTTT. Protein sequence: CASSLGQGAFF.

This clone has just one count. This rearrangement joins TRBV19 to TRBJ1-1; D gene uncertain. The CDR3 sequence is 13 residues long. Germline V gene sequence: CDR1 LNHDA, CDR2 SQIVND (reference sequence). Trimming removed 5 bases at V and 1 base at J, with 8 bases between. This CDR3 reads CASSDMWNTEAFF. CDR3 coding DNA: TGTGCCAGTAGTGACATGTGGAACACTGAAGCTTTCTTT.

The chain joins TRBV19 to TRBJ1-2; 9 bases map to TRBD1. Germline V gene data show CDR1 as LNHDA and CDR2 as SQIVND (reference sequence). The CDR3 consists of 16 residues. The V and J ends lost 5 bases and 3 bases, in that order; junction bases with no gene match: 10. CDR3 DNA: TGTGCCAGTAGTCCTTCTAACAGGGGGCGGGACTATGGCTACACCTTC. Its translation: CASSPSNRGRDYGYTF. The full variable domain, completed using reference TRBV19 and TRBJ1-2, is DGGITQSPKYLFRKEGQNVTLSCEQNLNHDAMYWYRQDPGQGLRLIYYSQIVNDFQKGDIAEGYSVSREKKESFPLTVTSAQKNPTAFYLCASSPSNRGRDYGYTFGSGTRLTVV.